Detailed here is one T cell receptor beta chain. This specimen belongs to a study of T cell changes during pregnancy in multiple sclerosis. This CDR3 spans 13 amino acids. CDR1 SGHDT and CDR2 YYEEEE come from the germline V gene. Between the trimmed V and J ends, which lost 4 bases and 2 bases, there was a span of 10 bases. TCRdb keeps only in-frame clones here, not all; method: immunoSEQ multiplex PCR. The sample yields around 60,000 clones, around 92% seen once. Source: peripheral blood, taken in the second trimester of pregnancy. The receptor was isolated from a female donor in good health, enrolled as a control in a pregnancy study. The chain uses TRBV5-6 and TRBJ2-7; unclear D gene. The CDR3 sequence: CASSAGFPYEQYF. The CDR3 region has the DNA TGTGCCAGCAGCGCCGGGTTTCCCTACGAGCAGTACTTC. The full variable domain, completed using reference TRBV5-6 and TRBJ2-7, is DAGVTQSPTHLIKTRGQQVTLRCSPKSGHDTVSWYQQALGQGPQFIFQYYEEEERQRGNFPDRFSGHQFPNYSSELNVNALLLGDSALYLCASSAGFPYEQYFGPGTRLTVT.